These 27 T cell receptor beta chains originate from one sample sequenced in a study of regulatory T cells in long-lasting Graves disease. Sequencing libraries for TCR beta were prepared with iRepertoire HTBI primers and Arm-PCR of CDR3 regions. TCRdb analysed the multiplex PCR reads with MiXCR anew, one entry per CDR3 protein. The table shows about 450,000 distinct CDR3 sequences, with around 20% occurring only once. The time point is: persistent/refractory GD, antithyroid drugs over 5 years with positive TRAb. Following extraction of RNA from PBMCs, that RNA was used to make the TCR library. This sample comprised peripheral blood mononuclear cells (PBMCs), obtained when the disease was refractory, from a patient treated with antithyroid drugs. The receptor source for this set is a female donor with Graves disease.

The V and J genes are TRBV7-9 and TRBJ2-4; D uncertain. V lost 3 bases and J 8 bases, leaving 11 bases between the germline ends. CDR3 length: 13 residues. Germline V gene data show CDR1 as SEHNR and CDR2 as FQNEAQ (reference sequence). CDR3: CASSLVSLDIQYF. Here the CDR3 DNA reads TGTGCCAGCAGCTTGGTTTCGTTGGACATTCAGTACTTC.

The chain carries TRBV28 and TRBJ2-7; 15 nucleotides align to TRBD2. The CDR3 has 19 amino acids. Trimming took 3 bases from V and 2 from J; bases not matched to a gene: 11. CDR1 MDHEN and CDR2 SYDVKM come from the germline V gene. CDR3 DNA: TGTGCCAGCAGTTTTCAAGGACTAGCGGGAGGGCCAAGTCCCTACGAGCAGTACTTC. It translates to CASSFQGLAGGPSPYEQYF.

This clonotype was seen ten or more times. The chain combines TRBV25-1 with TRBJ1-2, with 9 positions matching TRBD1. CDR1 and CDR2 from the germline V gene are MGHDK and SYGVNS. The V segment lost 3 bases and the J segment 0 bases; nucleotides outside the gene matches: 14. This CDR3 region has 19 residues. CDR3 protein: CASSDKLPGQGLSNYGYTF. In nucleotides, the CDR3 is TGTGCCAGCAGTGATAAGTTACCGGGACAGGGACTCTCTAACTATGGCTACACCTTC.

The chain recombines TRBV11-2 with TRBJ2-1, with TRBD2 matching 12 bases. Looked up from germline, CDR1 is SGHAT and CDR2 is FQNNGV. J lost 7 bases, V lost 5 bases, and 6 bases had no gene match. CDR3 length: 15 residues. This chain's CDR3 is CASSHLAGGQNEQFF. In nucleotides, the CDR3 is TGTGCCAGCAGCCACCTAGCGGGGGGGCAGAATGAGCAGTTCTTC.

There are a few counts of this clonotype. A clone one base away is much larger, so this may be a read error. The chain uses TRBV2 and TRBJ2-2, with 10 bases fitting TRBD1. The junction had 12 bases not matched to a gene; V was cut back by 7 bases and J by 7 bases. CDR1 SNHLY and CDR2 FYNNEI come from the germline V gene. The CDR3 totals 16 residues. The chain's CDR3 is CASTIQDRGPGGELFF. The CDR3 DNA sequence: TGTGCCAGCACTATACAAGACAGGGGGCCTGGCGGGGAGCTGTTTTTT.

This clonotype was seen at least ten times. The chain uses TRBV15 and TRBJ2-4, with 9 positions matching TRBD1. Germline values: CDR1 LNHNV, CDR2 YYDKDF (reference sequence). V lost 3 bases, J lost 1 base, and 7 bases stayed unmatched. The CDR3 totals 17 residues. CDR3 nucleotide sequence: TGTGCCACCAGCAGTGACAGGGGGAGATGGGCCAAAAACATTCAGTACTTC. This translates into CATSSDRGRWAKNIQYF.

This clonotype has ten or more counts. The genes are TRBV28 and TRBJ2-7, with 7 bases matching TRBD1. Losses at the gene ends were 6 bases for V and 4 bases for J; bases not matched to a gene: 9. Germline-derived CDR1 and CDR2 are MDHEN and SYDVKM. This CDR3 is 14 amino acids long. The CDR3: CASRKGQRYYEQYF. The CDR3 nucleotides read TGTGCCAGCAGAAAGGGACAGCGATATTACGAGCAGTACTTC. Full variable domain (missing parts from reference TRBV28 and TRBJ2-7): DVKVTQSSRYLVKRTGEKVFLECVQDMDHENMFWYRQDPGLGLRLIYFSYDVKMKEKGDIPEGYSVSREKKERFSLILESASTNQTSMYLCASRKGQRYYEQYFGPGTRLTVT.

This clonotype was seen a handful of times. The chain is built from TRBV20-1 and TRBJ2-5; D perhaps matches TRBD1 (6 bases). This CDR3 spans 13 amino acids. V lost 0 bases and J lost 4, with 9 bases in between. Per the germline V gene, CDR1 is DFQATT and CDR2 is SNEGSKA (reference sequence). The CDR3 region is CSARDDRPETQYF. CDR3 in DNA: TGCAGTGCTAGAGATGACAGGCCAGAGACCCAGTACTTC.

This clonotype was seen ten or more times. The V gene is TRBV24-1, the J gene TRBJ1-5, with a weak D call TRBD1 (5 bases). Germline loops: CDR1 KGHDR, CDR2 SFDVKD. The CDR3 spans 13 residues. Between the trimmed V and J ends, which lost 4 bases and 7 bases, there was a span of 10 bases. The CDR3 loop reads CATSEQGWQPQHF. The CDR3 DNA follows: TGTGCCACCAGTGAGCAGGGTTGGCAGCCCCAGCATTTT.

There are a few counts of this clonotype. The rearrangement links TRBV20-1 to TRBJ2-7; weak D call: TRBD1 (6 bases). Germline assignment: CDR1 DFQATT and CDR2 SNEGSKA (reference sequence). CDR3 length: 15 residues. The V and J ends lost 3 bases and 5 bases respectively, with 20 bases between them. CDR3 DNA sequence: TGCAGTGCTAGTTTGGACAGAGGGCGGGTAGACGAGCAGTACTTC. Amino acids: CSASLDRGRVDEQYF.

This clonotype was seen ten or more times. The chain has TRBV7-2 and TRBJ2-7; D gene unclear. The germline CDR1 and CDR2 sequences are SGHTA and FQGNSA. CDR3 length equals 14 residues. Trimming removed 5 bases at V and 1 base at J, with 12 bases between. The CDR3 region has the DNA TGTGCCAGCAGCCACACATGGGATTCCTACGAGCAGTACTTC. This encodes CASSHTWDSYEQYF.

The J gene is TRBJ1-1, the V gene TRBV12-3 or TRBV12-4; the match to TRBD1 covers 7 bases. CDR3 length: 15 amino acids. V shed 6 bases and J 0 bases; nucleotides not matched to a gene: 7. In DNA, the CDR3 is TGTGCCAGCAGCCCGGGACAGCGGCTGAACACTGAAGCTTTCTTT. It is translated as CASSPGQRLNTEAFF.

This clonotype appeared a single time. A read error is possible here, since a much larger clone lies one base away. The CDR3 here is CASGETRDYGYTF. DNA of the CDR3: TGTGCCAGCGGTGAAACCAGAGACTATGGCTACACCTTC. The rearrangement uses TRBV2 and TRBJ1-2; D remains unclear. The CDR3 length is 13 residues. The V gene's germline CDR1 is SNHLY and CDR2 FYNNEI.

On this clonotype itself: A much larger clonotype is one base distant, so this may be a read error. The DNA of the CDR3 is TGTGCCAGCAGTTACGAAAAGATTTTCCCGGAGAGGGATGAAAAACTGTTTTTT. Translation: CASSYEKIFPERDEKLFF. This rearrangement joins TRBV6-5 to TRBJ1-4; no reliable D call. The CDR3 runs 18 residues. Germline lookup yields CDR1 MNHEY and CDR2 SVGAGI. The V gene lost 2 bases and the J gene lost 6 bases, with 22 bases spanning the gap.

Remarks on this clonotype: With a much larger clone just one base away, this may be a read error. The gene calls are TRBV28 and TRBJ2-7; D is unclear. There are 13 residues in the CDR3. Germline V CDR1 and CDR2: MDHEN, SYDVKM. CDR3 sequence: CAGSFGFSYEQYF. The CDR3, as DNA: TGTGCCGGCAGTTTTGGGTTTTCCTACGAGCAGTACTTC.

The chain recombines TRBV12-3 or TRBV12-4 with TRBJ1-2; the D gene is possibly TRBD1 (5 bases). The CDR3 spans 15 residues. V gave up 3 bases and J gave up 4 bases, with 15 bases separating them. Written as DNA, the CDR3 is TGTGCCAGCAGTTTGTTTTCCCAGGGTGGCTATGGCTACACCTTC. Its translation is CASSLFSQGGYGYTF.

The chain links TRBV7-3 to TRBJ2-2; TRBD2 aligns across 10 bases. Trimming removed 4 bases from V and 0 bases from J; junction bases left unmatched: 8. The CDR3 consists of 18 residues. Germline V lookup: CDR1 SGHTA, CDR2 FQGTGA. Written as DNA, the CDR3 is TGTGCCAGCAGCTCCGTTGCCCTAGCGGGGGCGAACACCGGGGAGCTGTTTTTT. Its translation is CASSSVALAGANTGELFF. Together with reference TRBV7-3 and TRBJ2-2, the CDR3 gives the full variable domain: GAGVSQTPSNKVTEKGKYVELRCDPISGHTALYWYRQSLGQGPEFLIYFQGTGAADDSGLPNDRFFAVRPEGSVSTLKIQRTERGDSAVYLCASSSVALAGANTGELFFGEGSRLTVL.

This clonotype was seen ten or more times. This chain connects TRBV6-1 to TRBJ2-7; maybe TRBD2 (5 bases). The CDR3 runs to 12 residues. Trimming shortened V by 6 bases and J by 3 bases, and 9 bases separated the two germline ends. The germline V gene has CDR1 MNHNS and CDR2 SASEGT. The CDR3 sequence: CASRPDFYEQYF. For the CDR3, the DNA is TGTGCCAGCAGACCGGACTTCTACGAGCAGTACTTC.

This clonotype was picked up a small number of times. This chain joins TRBV18 and TRBJ1-5; D unresolved. There are 15 residues in the CDR3. Trimming pared 3 bases from V and 3 bases from J, leaving 12 bases between. Germline CDR1 reads KGHSH; CDR2 reads LQKENI. The CDR3 loop reads CASSPYGIDNQPQHF. CDR3 nucleotides: TGTGCCAGCTCACCGTACGGGATCGACAATCAGCCCCAGCATTTT.

On this clonotype itself: Sequence at one end of the junction differs from germline and may be a read error. V and J are TRBV20-1 and TRBJ2-2; no definite D call. This CDR3 is built from 15 residues. Germline V gene lookup returns CDR1 DFQATT and CDR2 SNEGSKA (reference sequence). CDR3 DNA: TGCAGTGCTAGGGATTGGTTTGGACCTACCGCGGAGCTGTTTTTT. Translated: CSARDWFGPTAELFF.

This clonotype was seen ten or more times. The V gene is TRBV7-2, the J gene TRBJ2-7; 12 bases match TRBD2. From germline, CDR1 is SGHTA and CDR2 FQGNSA. J lost 2 bases, V lost 5 bases, and 1 base had no gene match. The CDR3 extends over 14 amino acids. The CDR3 DNA reads TGTGCCAGCAGCCCTAGCGGGAGGGCCTACGAGCAGTACTTC. Translation: CASSPSGRAYEQYF.

This clonotype was seen at least ten times. The chain is built from TRBV6-5 and TRBJ2-5; perhaps TRBD2 as D (6 bases). V was cut by 2 bases and J by 4 bases, with 11 bases left in between. This CDR3 has 14 residues. In germline, CDR1 is MNHEY, CDR2 SVGAGI. CDR3: CASSYVGGAETQYF. Here the CDR3 DNA reads TGTGCCAGCAGTTACGTCGGAGGGGCAGAGACCCAGTACTTC.

The J gene is TRBJ1-2, the V gene TRBV4-2; D gene unclear. The CDR3 is made up of 18 amino acids. In germline, CDR1 is LGHNA, CDR2 YNFKEQ. V was trimmed by 0 bases and J by 4 bases, leaving 21 bases between them. In DNA, the CDR3 is TGTGCCAGCAGCCAAGAGGTTGGCGTGCGGGCAAGTCTCTATGGCTACACCTTC. It is translated as CASSQEVGVRASLYGYTF.

This chain uses TRBV28 with TRBJ2-7; a possible D gene is TRBD1 (7 bases). The CDR3 loop spans 14 amino acids. V gave up 6 bases and J gave up 6 bases, with 18 bases separating them. Germline assignment: CDR1 MDHEN and CDR2 SYDVKM. The chain's CDR3 is CASSLSTEGAEQYF. Here the CDR3 DNA reads TGTGCCAGCAGCCTATCCACGGAGGGGGCCGAGCAGTACTTC.

The gene calls are TRBV28 and TRBJ1-5; no definite D call. Germline-derived CDR1 and CDR2 are MDHEN and SYDVKM. V was shortened by 3 bases and J by 4 bases, with 19 bases between the two germline ends. CDR3 length equals 17 residues. CDR3 nucleotides: TGTGCCAGCAGTTTGGAAGAGAACCGGGCCCCTAATCAGCCCCAGCATTTT. It specifies CASSLEENRAPNQPQHF.

This chain connects TRBV7-2 to TRBJ2-7; TRBD2 matches at 14 bases. With V trimmed by 0 bases and J by 4 bases, 2 bases remained unmatched. The germline V gene encodes CDR1 SGHTA and CDR2 FQGNSA. The CDR3 spans 16 residues. DNA of the CDR3: TGTGCCAGCAGCTTAGCAGGGACTAGCGGGAGATACGAGCAGTACTTC. Translating gives CASSLAGTSGRYEQYF. The complete variable domain, with remaining parts taken from reference TRBV7-2 and TRBJ2-7, reads GAGVSQSPSNKVTEKGKDVELRCDPISGHTALYWYRQSLGQGLEFLIYFQGNSAPDKSGLPSDRFSAERTGGSVSTLTIQRTQQEDSAVYLCASSLAGTSGRYEQYFGPGTRLTVT.

This chain uses TRBV4-2 with TRBJ2-5; D tentatively fits TRBD1 or TRBD2 (5 bases each). Germline loops: CDR1 LGHNA, CDR2 YNFKEQ. V lost 4 bases and J lost 4, with 16 bases in between. This CDR3 comprises 15 residues. The CDR3 DNA is TGTGCCAGCAGCCCAGCGTGGGGGATTGGAGAGACCCAGTACTTC. This gives the protein CASSPAWGIGETQYF.